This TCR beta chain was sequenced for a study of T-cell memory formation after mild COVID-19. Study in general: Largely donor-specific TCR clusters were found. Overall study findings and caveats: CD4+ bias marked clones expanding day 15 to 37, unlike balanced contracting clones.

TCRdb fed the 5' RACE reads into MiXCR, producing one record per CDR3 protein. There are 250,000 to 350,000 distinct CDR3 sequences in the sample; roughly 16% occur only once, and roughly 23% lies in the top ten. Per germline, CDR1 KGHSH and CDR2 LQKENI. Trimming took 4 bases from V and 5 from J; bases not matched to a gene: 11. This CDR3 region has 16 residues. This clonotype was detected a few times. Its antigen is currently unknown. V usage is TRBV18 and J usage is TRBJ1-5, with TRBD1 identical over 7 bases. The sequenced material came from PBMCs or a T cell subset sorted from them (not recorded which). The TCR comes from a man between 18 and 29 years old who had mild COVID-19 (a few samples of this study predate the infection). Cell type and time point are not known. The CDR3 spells CASSQSQTGADQPQHF. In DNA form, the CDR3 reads TGTGCCAGCTCACAGAGCCAAACAGGGGCGGATCAGCCCCAGCATTTT.